Listed here is a single T cell receptor beta chain. The sample comes from a study of T cell changes during pregnancy in multiple sclerosis. Assay used: immunoSEQ multiplex PCR; TCRdb lists only in-frame clones, some missing. The table has some 80,000 clones, 92% seen once. The TCR originated in a female donor with multiple sclerosis, enrolled in a pregnancy study. The sequencing used peripheral blood, collected before pregnancy.

CDR3 DNA sequence: TGTGCCACCAGCAGAGAGAGCGGGGGAAGCTACAATGAGCAGTTCTTC. It translates to CATSRESGGSYNEQFF. This chain joins TRBV15 and TRBJ2-1; 8 nucleotides match TRBD2. The CDR3 is 16 amino acids. Germline V CDR1 and CDR2: LNHNV, YYDKDF (reference sequence). J was trimmed by 3 bases and V by 0 bases; bases with no gene match: 4.